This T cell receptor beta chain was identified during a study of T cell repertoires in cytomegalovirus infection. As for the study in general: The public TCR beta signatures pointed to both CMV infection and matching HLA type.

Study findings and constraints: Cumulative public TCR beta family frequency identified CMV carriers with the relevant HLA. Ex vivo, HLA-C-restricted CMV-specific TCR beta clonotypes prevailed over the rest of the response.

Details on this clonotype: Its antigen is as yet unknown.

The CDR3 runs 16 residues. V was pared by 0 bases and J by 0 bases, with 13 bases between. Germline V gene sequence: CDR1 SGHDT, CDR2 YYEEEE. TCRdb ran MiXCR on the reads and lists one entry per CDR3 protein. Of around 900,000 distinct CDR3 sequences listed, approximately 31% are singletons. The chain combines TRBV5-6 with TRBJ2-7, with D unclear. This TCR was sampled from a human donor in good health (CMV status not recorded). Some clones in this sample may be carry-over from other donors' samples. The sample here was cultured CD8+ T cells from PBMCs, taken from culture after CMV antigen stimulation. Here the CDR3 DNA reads TGTGCCAGCAGCTTGGCAGTGGCACAGAGCTCCTACGAGCAGTACGTC. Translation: CASSLAVAQSSYEQYV.